This T cell receptor (beta chain) was captured in a study of blood T cell repertoires in COVID-19. As for the study in general: Sites in the United States, Italy and Spain provided acute and convalescent COVID-19 samples. Sources were T cells, B-cell-depleted T cells, or PBMCs; the material itself was cDNA or gDNA.

Patients from Seattle were sampled longitudinally, starting during active infection. Original data processing: Amplifying reference gene primers gave estimates of nucleated cell counts. Profiling relied on immunoSEQ multiplex PCR, and the TCRdb table lists in-frame clones only, not all of them. V, J and clone size are those of that table, while D and trimming were read from the DNA. The sample lists some 290,000 clones, roughly nine tenths occurring once. CDR1 is SGHDT, CDR2 YYEEEE, per germline. The CDR3 contains 15 residues. Trimming shortened V by 7 bases and J by 5 bases, and 21 bases separated the two germline ends.

This sequence was found in a woman aged 25-40 years with COVID-19, enrolled during active disease. Sequencing was carried out using peripheral blood. The chain has TRBV5-6 and TRBJ1-2; D is perhaps TRBD1 (6 bases). Here the CDR3 DNA reads TGTGCCAGCTGTAGAGAGGGGAGGGGGATATATGGCTACACCTTC. It specifies CASCREGRGIYGYTF.